Shown below are 27 T cell receptor beta chains from a single sample sequenced in a study of OX40 agonist ivuxolimab in advanced cancers. Assay used: immunoSEQ multiplex PCR; TCRdb lists only in-frame clones, some missing. The table records under 15,000 clones, approximately 72% of them present only once. Sample: CD4+ or CD8+ T cells sorted from blood, taken in a trial of the OX40 agonist ivuxolimab. The origin of the receptors is an adult with an advanced solid tumor such as melanoma, head and neck, liver or kidney cancer.

This rearrangement joins TRBV28 to TRBJ1-2, with a weak D call TRBD1 (5 bases). V lost 11 bases to trimming and J lost 4 bases, with 8 bases between them. The CDR3 is made up of 10 amino acids. CDR1 and CDR2 from the germline V gene are MDHEN and SYDVKM. The CDR3 here is CAAGFYGYTF. In nucleotides, the CDR3 is TGTGCCGCAGGGTTCTATGGCTACACCTTC.

The rearrangement uses TRBV28 and TRBJ2-7, with D unclear. The CDR3 is 13 residues long. The germline CDR1 and CDR2 sequences are MDHEN and SYDVKM. V lost 6 bases to trimming and J lost 2 bases, with 11 bases between them. CDR3 bases: TGTGCCAGCAGCTTGGCATCGCCCTACGAGCAGTACTTC. This encodes CASSLASPYEQYF.

The chain combines TRBV27 with TRBJ2-7; D is possibly TRBD1 (6 bases). With 4 bases removed from V and 3 bases from J, the gap between germline ends came to 19 bases. CDR3 length equals 16 residues. Germline lookup yields CDR1 MNHEY and CDR2 SMNVEV (reference sequence). CDR3 sequence: CASSSHRQVPYYEQYF. CDR3 in DNA: TGTGCCAGCAGTTCCCACCGACAGGTGCCCTACTACGAGCAGTACTTC.

This chain links TRBV7-8 with TRBJ1-4; TRBD1 aligns across 10 bases. CDR1 SGHVS and CDR2 FQNEAQ come from the germline V gene. J gave up 12 bases and V 1 base, and 8 bases lay outside the gene matches. This CDR3 contains 15 residues. This chain's CDR3 is CASSLGATGGAELFF. The CDR3 bases are TGTGCCAGCAGCTTAGGGGCGACAGGGGGCGCCGAACTGTTTTTT.

V usage is TRBV18 and J usage is TRBJ1-1; D is ambiguous. Germline V gene data show CDR1 as KGHSH and CDR2 as LQKENI. The CDR3 consists of 15 residues. Trimming pared 4 bases from V and 0 bases from J, leaving 12 bases between. The CDR3 DNA reads TGTGCCAGCTCACTATCACAGCTAATGAACACTGAAGCTTTCTTT. Translating gives CASSLSQLMNTEAFF.

The CDR3 DNA sequence: TGTGCCAGCAGCCAAAAAGATGGGGTGACTCAGCCCCAGCATTTT. The encoded protein is CASSQKDGVTQPQHF. The chain joins TRBV21-1 to TRBJ1-5. TRBV21-1 is flagged as a pseudogene. The CDR3 has 15 amino acids.

The J gene is TRBJ2-7, the V gene TRBV7-2; 9 bases align to TRBD1. V was pared by 0 bases and J by 1 base, with 19 bases of the junction left unmatched. Germline V gene data show CDR1 as SGHTA and CDR2 as FQGNSA. This CDR3 has 21 amino acids. The CDR3 coding sequence is TGTGCCAGCAGCTTAGCAATCTCGCTAAATCCCGGGACAGGGCTGTCCTACGAGCAGTACTTC. Translating it yields CASSLAISLNPGTGLSYEQYF.

In its sample, this clone was seen once. The chain links TRBV9 to TRBJ2-5, with a tentative D call TRBD2 (6 bases). Germline assignment: CDR1 SGDLS and CDR2 YYNGEE. CDR3 length: 14 amino acids. Trimming removed 4 bases at V and 5 bases at J, with 15 bases between. CDR3 nucleotide sequence: TGTGCCAGCAGCCACGGAGGGAGCGGCGAGACCCAGTACTTC. It is translated as CASSHGGSGETQYF.

This clone has a handful of counts. The V call is TRBV27, the J call TRBJ1-1; D is perhaps TRBD1 (5 bases). CDR3 length: 14 amino acids. V was trimmed by 5 bases and J by 3 bases, leaving 13 bases between them. Germline loops: CDR1 MNHEY, CDR2 SMNVEV (reference sequence). The CDR3 DNA follows: TGTGCCAGCAGTAGATCCGGGACCCACACTGAAGCTTTCTTT. This sequence encodes CASSRSGTHTEAFF.

This rearrangement joins TRBV14 to TRBJ2-3; 7 bases line up with TRBD2. Germline V gives CDR1 SGHDN, CDR2 FVKESK. V was pared by 1 base and J by 2 bases, with 6 bases of the junction left unmatched. The CDR3 contains 16 residues. CDR3 sequence: CASSQVGRELTDTQYF. Written as DNA, the CDR3 is TGTGCCAGCAGCCAAGTCGGGCGGGAGCTCACAGATACGCAGTATTTT.

This chain connects TRBV4-1 to TRBJ2-7; the match to TRBD2 covers 7 bases. This CDR3 has 15 residues. Looked up from germline, CDR1 is MGHRA and CDR2 is YSYEKL. V shed 5 bases, J shed 3 bases, and the junction held 10 bases outside the gene matches. Here the CDR3 reads CASSEFSGTNYEQYF. The CDR3 nucleotides are TGCGCCAGCAGCGAGTTTAGTGGGACTAACTACGAGCAGTACTTC.

This chain links TRBV5-1 with TRBJ2-1; TRBD1 matches at 8 bases. The CDR3 spans 19 residues. V shed 0 bases, J shed 4 bases, and the junction held 15 bases outside the gene matches. Germline V gives CDR1 SGHRS, CDR2 YFSETQ. CDR3 DNA: TGCGCCAGCAGCTTGGGTGACAGGGGCCTAGCGAAGACGTACAATGAGCAGTTCTTC. Translated: CASSLGDRGLAKTYNEQFF.

This chain connects TRBV27 to TRBJ2-1; TRBD2 matches 8 bases. Germline trimming cut 10 bases from V and 10 bases from J; bases unmatched to any gene: 9. This CDR3 has 12 amino acids. Germline CDR1 reads MNHEY; CDR2 reads SMNVEV (reference sequence). The CDR3 DNA is TGTGCCACCTTCGCGGGGGGCAGGGAGCAGTTCTTC. It encodes CATFAGGREQFF.

The chain couples TRBV9 to TRBJ2-1, with TRBD2 identical over 8 bases. The CDR3 is made up of 16 amino acids. V gave up 0 bases and J gave up 5 bases; unmatched junction bases: 7. Germline lookup yields CDR1 SGDLS and CDR2 YYNGEE. The CDR3 loop reads CASSVGVTGGNNEQFF. DNA for the CDR3: TGTGCCAGCAGCGTAGGGGTAACGGGAGGGAACAATGAGCAGTTCTTC.

The chain has TRBV29-1 and TRBJ1-2, with TRBD1 matching 8 bases. The V segment lost 5 bases and the J segment 1 base; nucleotides outside the gene matches: 6. CDR3 size: 14 residues. Germline V gene lookup returns CDR1 SQVTM and CDR2 ANQGSEA. The CDR3 here is CSVWGQDLNYGYTF. In DNA form, the CDR3 reads TGCAGCGTTTGGGGACAGGACCTTAACTATGGCTACACCTTC.

This clone was seen a handful of times. The chain is built from TRBV10-2 and TRBJ2-3; 7 bases match TRBD1. V shed 3 bases and J 0 bases; nucleotides not matched to a gene: 3. Germline-derived CDR1 and CDR2 are WSHSY and SAAADI. The CDR3 sequence is 15 residues long. Written as DNA, the CDR3 is TGCGCCAGCAGTGAACGACAGGGAAGCACAGATACGCAGTATTTT. This translates into CASSERQGSTDTQYF.

The V and J genes are TRBV7-8 and TRBJ2-1; TRBD1 aligns across 7 bases. From germline, CDR1 is SGHVS and CDR2 FQNEAQ. This CDR3 has 15 residues. V lost 5 bases, J lost 6 bases, and 10 bases stayed unmatched. CDR3 amino acids: CASSKGAGSLNEQFF. The CDR3 region has the DNA TGTGCCAGCAGCAAGGGGGCAGGGTCCCTCAATGAGCAGTTCTTC.

The V and J genes are TRBV21-1 and TRBJ2-7; the table's D call TRBD2 went unverified against the DNA. TRBV21-1 is given as a pseudogene. This CDR3 spans 15 amino acids. The CDR3 nucleotides read TGTGCCAGCAGCAAACGACTAGCGGACTCCTACGAGCAGTACGTC. The encoded protein is CASSKRLADSYEQYV.

The chain employs TRBV2 and TRBJ2-1, with D uncertain. V was clipped by 3 bases and J by 7 bases, with 7 bases between them. Germline V gene lookup returns CDR1 SNHLY and CDR2 FYNNEI. CDR3 size: 12 residues. The CDR3 loop reads CASSDGRNEQFF. CDR3 nucleotides: TGTGCCAGCAGTGATGGACGGAATGAGCAGTTCTTC.

The rearrangement joins TRBV25-1 to TRBJ2-3; D unresolved. In germline, CDR1 is MGHDK, CDR2 SYGVNS. The CDR3 is made up of 15 amino acids. Trimming stripped 2 bases from V and 1 base from J, with 10 bases between. CDR3 in DNA: TGTGCCAGCAGTGAAACCAAACAACGCACAGATACGCAGTATTTT. The encoded protein is CASSETKQRTDTQYF.

This chain connects TRBV28 to TRBJ1-4; D may be TRBD1 (5 bases). The V end lost 3 bases, the J end lost 6 bases, and 14 bases lay between the germline ends. CDR1 is MDHEN, CDR2 SYDVKM, per germline. This CDR3 is built from 15 residues. CDR3 bases: TGTGCCAGCAGTTTTCCAGGGAAGGGGTATGAAAAACTGTTTTTT. Translating gives CASSFPGKGYEKLFF.

This clone was picked up one time. The gene calls are TRBV2 and TRBJ2-7, with a tentative D call TRBD1 (6 bases). From germline, CDR1 is SNHLY and CDR2 FYNNEI. The CDR3 consists of 13 residues. The germline V and J ends were trimmed by 6 bases and 3 bases, with 12 bases remaining between them. The CDR3 spells CASRFRGNYEQYF. CDR3 bases: TGTGCCAGCAGATTTAGGGGGAACTACGAGCAGTACTTC. Filled out from reference TRBV2 and TRBJ2-7, the complete variable domain reads EPEVTQTPSHQVTQMGQEVILRCVPISNHLYFYWYRQILGQKVEFLVSFYNNEISEKSEIFDDQFSVERPDGSNFTLKIRSTKLEDSAMYFCASRFRGNYEQYFGPGTRLTVT.

The chain is built from TRBV7-9 and TRBJ1-3; D is undetermined. The CDR3 loop spans 17 amino acids. Trimming pared 6 bases from V and 2 bases from J, leaving 20 bases between. CDR1 and CDR2 (germline): SEHNR, FQNEAQ (reference sequence). Here the CDR3 reads CASRNEGQYKTGNTIYF. For the CDR3, the DNA is TGTGCCAGCAGAAATGAGGGTCAGTACAAAACTGGAAACACCATATATTTT.

This clone appeared a few times. The chain joins TRBV5-6 to TRBJ2-1; D uncertain. The CDR3 contains 14 residues. Germline loops: CDR1 SGHDT, CDR2 YYEEEE. V dropped 0 bases and J dropped 4 bases, with 8 bases sitting between them. CDR3 bases: TGTGCCAGCAGCTTGGCCCGGAATTACAATGAGCAGTTCTTC. Translating it yields CASSLARNYNEQFF.

The chain carries TRBV29-1 and TRBJ1-4; 9 bases agree with TRBD1. This CDR3 is 13 amino acids long. In germline, CDR1 is SQVTM, CDR2 ANQGSEA. J was trimmed by 8 bases and V by 6 bases; bases with no gene match: 7. This chain's CDR3 is CSVRPGTGEKLFF. CDR3 nucleotides: TGCAGCGTCAGACCCGGGACAGGGGAAAAACTGTTTTTT.

The J gene is TRBJ2-5, the V gene TRBV11-3; 9 nucleotides align to TRBD2. CDR1 is SGHNT and CDR2 is YENEEA in the germline V gene. The V segment lost 2 bases and the J segment 2 bases; nucleotides outside the gene matches: 6. The CDR3 covers 16 residues. The CDR3 region has the DNA TGTGCCAGCAGCTTATTCCTAGCGGGGACACAAGAGACCCAGTACTTC. It codes for CASSLFLAGTQETQYF.

In this sample, this clone is medium-sized (0.01 to 0.1%). The gene calls are TRBV7-3 and TRBJ2-3, with D maybe TRBD2 (6 bases). Deletions cut 3 bases from V and 4 bases from J, with 11 bases between. This CDR3 has 14 amino acids. Germline CDR1 reads SGHTA; CDR2 reads FQGTGA. The DNA for the CDR3 is TGTGCCAGCAGCTTTCTCGGGGGAGCAGATACGCAGTATTTT. Residues: CASSFLGGADTQYF.